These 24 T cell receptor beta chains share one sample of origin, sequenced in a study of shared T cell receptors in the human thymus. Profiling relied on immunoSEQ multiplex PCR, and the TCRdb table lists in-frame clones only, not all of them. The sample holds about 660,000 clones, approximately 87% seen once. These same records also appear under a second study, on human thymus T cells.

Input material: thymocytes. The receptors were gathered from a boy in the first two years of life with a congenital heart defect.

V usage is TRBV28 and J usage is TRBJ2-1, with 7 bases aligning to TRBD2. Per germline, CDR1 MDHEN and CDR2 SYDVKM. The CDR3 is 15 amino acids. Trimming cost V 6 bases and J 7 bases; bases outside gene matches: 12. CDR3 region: CASRFAGTTENEQFF. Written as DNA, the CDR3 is TGTGCCAGCAGGTTCGCCGGGACTACCGAAAATGAGCAGTTCTTC.

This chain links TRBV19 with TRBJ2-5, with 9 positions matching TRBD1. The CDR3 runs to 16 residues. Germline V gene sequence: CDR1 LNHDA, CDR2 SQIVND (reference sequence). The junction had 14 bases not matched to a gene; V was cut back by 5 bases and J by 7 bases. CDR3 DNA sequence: TGTGCCAGTAGTTCGGACAGGGGAGGATTATTTGGGACCCAGTACTTC. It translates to CASSSDRGGLFGTQYF. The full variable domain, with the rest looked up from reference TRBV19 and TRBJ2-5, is DGGITQSPKYLFRKEGQNVTLSCEQNLNHDAMYWYRQDPGQGLRLIYYSQIVNDFQKGDIAEGYSVSREKKESFPLTVTSAQKNPTAFYLCASSSDRGGLFGTQYFGPGTRLLVL.

The CDR3 region has the DNA TGTGCCAGCAGTTTGGGTTCGGGATGGGACGAGCAGTACTTC. Protein product: CASSLGSGWDEQYF. The chain carries TRBV28 and TRBJ2-7, with D possibly being TRBD2 (5 bases). The germline CDR1 and CDR2 sequences are MDHEN and SYDVKM. V lost 3 bases, J lost 5 bases, and 14 bases lay in between. This CDR3 comprises 14 residues.

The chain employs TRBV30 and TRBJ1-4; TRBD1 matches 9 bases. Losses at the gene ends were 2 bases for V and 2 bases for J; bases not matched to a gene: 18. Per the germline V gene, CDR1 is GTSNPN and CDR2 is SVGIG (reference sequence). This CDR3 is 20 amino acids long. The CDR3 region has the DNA TGTGCCTGGAGTTCTCAATTCTCACAGGGGGCGAATAATACTAATGAAAAACTGTTTTTT. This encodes CAWSSQFSQGANNTNEKLFF. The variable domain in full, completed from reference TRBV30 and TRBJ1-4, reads SQTIHQWPATLVQPVGSPLSLECTVEGTSNPNLYWYRQAAGRGLQLLFYSVGIGQISSEVPQNLSASRPQDRQFILSSKKLLLSDSGFYLCAWSSQFSQGANNTNEKLFFGSGTQLSVL.

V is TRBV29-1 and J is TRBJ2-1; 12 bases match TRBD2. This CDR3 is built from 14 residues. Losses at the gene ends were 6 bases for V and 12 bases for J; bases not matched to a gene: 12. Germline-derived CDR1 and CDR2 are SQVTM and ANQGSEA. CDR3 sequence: CSVDGTSGLDGQFF. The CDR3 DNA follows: TGCAGCGTCGACGGGACTAGCGGGCTGGATGGGCAGTTCTTC.

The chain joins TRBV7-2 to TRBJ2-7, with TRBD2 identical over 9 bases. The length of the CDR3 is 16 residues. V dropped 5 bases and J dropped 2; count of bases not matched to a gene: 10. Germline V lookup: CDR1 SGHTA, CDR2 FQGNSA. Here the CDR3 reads CASSPSFAGGAYEQYF. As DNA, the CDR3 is TGTGCCAGCAGCCCTTCTTTCGCGGGAGGGGCCTACGAGCAGTACTTC.

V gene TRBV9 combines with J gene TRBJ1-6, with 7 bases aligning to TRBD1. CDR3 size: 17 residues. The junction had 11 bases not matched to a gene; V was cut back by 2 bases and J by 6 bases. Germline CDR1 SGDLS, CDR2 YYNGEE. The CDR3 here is CASSVGGSGQSNSPLHF. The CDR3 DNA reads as TGTGCCAGCAGCGTTGGAGGTTCGGGACAGTCTAATTCACCCCTCCACTTT.

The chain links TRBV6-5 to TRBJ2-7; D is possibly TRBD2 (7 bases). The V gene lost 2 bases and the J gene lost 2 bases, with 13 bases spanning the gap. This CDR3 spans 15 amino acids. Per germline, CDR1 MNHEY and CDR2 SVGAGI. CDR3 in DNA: TGTGCCAGCAGTTACCAAGGGGGGGGAACCTACGAGCAGTACTTC. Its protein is CASSYQGGGTYEQYF.

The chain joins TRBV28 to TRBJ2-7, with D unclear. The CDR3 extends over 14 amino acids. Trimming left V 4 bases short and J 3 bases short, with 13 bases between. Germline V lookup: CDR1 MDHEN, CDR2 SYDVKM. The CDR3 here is CASSSRWQVYEQYF. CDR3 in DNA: TGTGCCAGCAGTTCCCGGTGGCAGGTCTACGAGCAGTACTTC.

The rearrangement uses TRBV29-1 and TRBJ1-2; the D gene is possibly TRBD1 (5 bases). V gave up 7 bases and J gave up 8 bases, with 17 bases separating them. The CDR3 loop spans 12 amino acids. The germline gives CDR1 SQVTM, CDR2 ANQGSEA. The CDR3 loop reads CSADRRGDGYTF. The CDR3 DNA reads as TGCAGCGCAGATCGCCGGGGGGACGGCTACACCTTC. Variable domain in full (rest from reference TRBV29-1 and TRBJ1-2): SAVISQKPSRDICQRGTSLTIQCQVDSQVTMMFWYRQQPGQSLTLIATANQGSEATYESGFVIDKFPISRPNLTFSTLTVSNMSPEDSSIYLCSADRRGDGYTFGSGTRLTVV.

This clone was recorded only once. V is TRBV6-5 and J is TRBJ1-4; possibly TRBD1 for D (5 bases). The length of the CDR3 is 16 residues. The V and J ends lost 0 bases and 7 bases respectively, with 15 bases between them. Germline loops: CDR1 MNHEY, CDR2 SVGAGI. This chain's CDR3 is CASSYSLQGASEKLFF. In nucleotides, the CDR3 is TGTGCCAGCAGTTACTCATTACAAGGGGCTAGTGAAAAACTGTTTTTT.

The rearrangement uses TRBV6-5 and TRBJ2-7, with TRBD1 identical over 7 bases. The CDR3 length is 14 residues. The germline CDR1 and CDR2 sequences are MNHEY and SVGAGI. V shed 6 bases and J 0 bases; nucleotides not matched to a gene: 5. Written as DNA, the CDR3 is TGTGCCAGCAGACGACAGGGTAGCTCCTACGAGCAGTACTTC. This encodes CASRRQGSSYEQYF.

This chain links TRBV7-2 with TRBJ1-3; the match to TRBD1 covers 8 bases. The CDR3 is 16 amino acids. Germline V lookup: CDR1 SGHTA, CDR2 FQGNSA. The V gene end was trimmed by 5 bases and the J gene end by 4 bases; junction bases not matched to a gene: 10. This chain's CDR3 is CASSHPTGGSGNTIYF. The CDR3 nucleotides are TGTGCCAGCAGCCACCCCACAGGGGGATCAGGAAACACCATATATTTT.

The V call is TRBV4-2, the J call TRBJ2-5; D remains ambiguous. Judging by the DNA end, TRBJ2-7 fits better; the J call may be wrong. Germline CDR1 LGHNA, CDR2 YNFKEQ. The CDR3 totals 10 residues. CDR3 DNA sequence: TGTGCCAGCAGCCCCTACGAGCAGTACTTC. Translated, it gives CASSPYEQYF.

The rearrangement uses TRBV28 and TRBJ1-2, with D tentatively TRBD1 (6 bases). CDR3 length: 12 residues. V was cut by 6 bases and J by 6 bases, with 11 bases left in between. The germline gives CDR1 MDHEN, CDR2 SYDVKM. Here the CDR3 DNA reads TGTGCCAGCAGGGGAGGGGGGAATGGCTACACCTTC. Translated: CASRGGGNGYTF.

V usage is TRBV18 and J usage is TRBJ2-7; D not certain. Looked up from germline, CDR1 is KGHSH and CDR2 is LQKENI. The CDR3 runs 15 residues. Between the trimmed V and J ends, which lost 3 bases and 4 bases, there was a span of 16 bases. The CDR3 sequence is CASSPTGSHMYEQYF. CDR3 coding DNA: TGTGCCAGCTCACCTACCGGGTCGCATATGTACGAGCAGTACTTC. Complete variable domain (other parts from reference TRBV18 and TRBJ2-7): NAGVMQNPRHLVRRRGQEARLRCSPMKGHSHVYWYRQLPEEGLKFMVYLQKENIIDESGMPKERFSAEFPKEGPSILRIQQVVRGDSAAYFCASSPTGSHMYEQYFGPGTRLTVT.

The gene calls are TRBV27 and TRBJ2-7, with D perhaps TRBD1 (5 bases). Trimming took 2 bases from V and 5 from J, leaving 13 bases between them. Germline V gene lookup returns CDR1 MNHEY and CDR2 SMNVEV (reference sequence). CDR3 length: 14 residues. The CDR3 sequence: CASSLSAGLHEQYF. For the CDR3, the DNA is TGTGCCAGCAGTTTAAGTGCAGGGCTCCACGAGCAGTACTTC.

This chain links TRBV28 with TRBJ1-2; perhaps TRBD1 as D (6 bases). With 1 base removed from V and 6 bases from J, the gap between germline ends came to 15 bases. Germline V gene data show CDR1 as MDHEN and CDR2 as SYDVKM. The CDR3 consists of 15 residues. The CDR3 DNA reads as TGTGCCAGCAGTTTATCGGGGGGCGTTTTCAATGGCTACACCTTC. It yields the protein CASSLSGGVFNGYTF.

CDR3 in DNA: TGTGCCAGCAGCTCCGGGACTAGCGGGGGGCCCATATACTACGAGCAGTACTTC. This codes for CASSSGTSGGPIYYEQYF. The chain carries TRBV5-4 and TRBJ2-7; 15 bases agree with TRBD2. CDR3 length: 18 amino acids. The germline V gene has CDR1 SGHNT and CDR2 YYREEE (reference sequence). V was pared by 3 bases and J by 3 bases, with 10 bases of the junction left unmatched.

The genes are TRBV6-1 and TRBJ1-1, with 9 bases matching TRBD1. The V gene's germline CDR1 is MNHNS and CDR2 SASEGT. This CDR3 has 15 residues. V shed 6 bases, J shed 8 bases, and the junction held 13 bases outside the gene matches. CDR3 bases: TGTGCCAGCAGGAGCTACTCCAACAGGGGGCAAGAAGCTTTCTTT. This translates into CASRSYSNRGQEAFF.

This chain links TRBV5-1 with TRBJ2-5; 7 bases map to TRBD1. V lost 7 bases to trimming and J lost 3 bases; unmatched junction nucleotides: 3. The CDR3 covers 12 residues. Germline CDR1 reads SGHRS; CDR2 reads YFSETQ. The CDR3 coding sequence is TGCGCCAGCGGGGGACAGAAAGAGACCCAGTACTTC. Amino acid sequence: CASGGQKETQYF.

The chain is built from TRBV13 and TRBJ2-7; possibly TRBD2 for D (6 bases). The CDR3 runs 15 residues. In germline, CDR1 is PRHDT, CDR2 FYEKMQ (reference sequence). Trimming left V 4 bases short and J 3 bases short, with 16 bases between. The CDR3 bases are TGTGCCAGCAGCTGGCGACTAGGAGGGAACTACGAGCAGTACTTC. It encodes CASSWRLGGNYEQYF.

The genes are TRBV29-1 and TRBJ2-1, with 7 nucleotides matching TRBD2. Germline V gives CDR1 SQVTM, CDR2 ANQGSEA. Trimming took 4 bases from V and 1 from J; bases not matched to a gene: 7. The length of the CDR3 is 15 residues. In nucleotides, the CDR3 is TGCAGCGTTGCGGCTAGCGGTATTTCCTACAATGAGCAGTTCTTC. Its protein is CSVAASGISYNEQFF.

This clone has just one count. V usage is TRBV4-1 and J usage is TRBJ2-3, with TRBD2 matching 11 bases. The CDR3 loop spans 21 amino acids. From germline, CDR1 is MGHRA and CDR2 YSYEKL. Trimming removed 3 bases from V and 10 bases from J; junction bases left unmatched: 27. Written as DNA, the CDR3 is TGCGCCAGCAGCCATCCAACCAAAACACATCTAGCGGGAGGTTCCGGGGATCCGCAGTATTTT. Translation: CASSHPTKTHLAGGSGDPQYF.